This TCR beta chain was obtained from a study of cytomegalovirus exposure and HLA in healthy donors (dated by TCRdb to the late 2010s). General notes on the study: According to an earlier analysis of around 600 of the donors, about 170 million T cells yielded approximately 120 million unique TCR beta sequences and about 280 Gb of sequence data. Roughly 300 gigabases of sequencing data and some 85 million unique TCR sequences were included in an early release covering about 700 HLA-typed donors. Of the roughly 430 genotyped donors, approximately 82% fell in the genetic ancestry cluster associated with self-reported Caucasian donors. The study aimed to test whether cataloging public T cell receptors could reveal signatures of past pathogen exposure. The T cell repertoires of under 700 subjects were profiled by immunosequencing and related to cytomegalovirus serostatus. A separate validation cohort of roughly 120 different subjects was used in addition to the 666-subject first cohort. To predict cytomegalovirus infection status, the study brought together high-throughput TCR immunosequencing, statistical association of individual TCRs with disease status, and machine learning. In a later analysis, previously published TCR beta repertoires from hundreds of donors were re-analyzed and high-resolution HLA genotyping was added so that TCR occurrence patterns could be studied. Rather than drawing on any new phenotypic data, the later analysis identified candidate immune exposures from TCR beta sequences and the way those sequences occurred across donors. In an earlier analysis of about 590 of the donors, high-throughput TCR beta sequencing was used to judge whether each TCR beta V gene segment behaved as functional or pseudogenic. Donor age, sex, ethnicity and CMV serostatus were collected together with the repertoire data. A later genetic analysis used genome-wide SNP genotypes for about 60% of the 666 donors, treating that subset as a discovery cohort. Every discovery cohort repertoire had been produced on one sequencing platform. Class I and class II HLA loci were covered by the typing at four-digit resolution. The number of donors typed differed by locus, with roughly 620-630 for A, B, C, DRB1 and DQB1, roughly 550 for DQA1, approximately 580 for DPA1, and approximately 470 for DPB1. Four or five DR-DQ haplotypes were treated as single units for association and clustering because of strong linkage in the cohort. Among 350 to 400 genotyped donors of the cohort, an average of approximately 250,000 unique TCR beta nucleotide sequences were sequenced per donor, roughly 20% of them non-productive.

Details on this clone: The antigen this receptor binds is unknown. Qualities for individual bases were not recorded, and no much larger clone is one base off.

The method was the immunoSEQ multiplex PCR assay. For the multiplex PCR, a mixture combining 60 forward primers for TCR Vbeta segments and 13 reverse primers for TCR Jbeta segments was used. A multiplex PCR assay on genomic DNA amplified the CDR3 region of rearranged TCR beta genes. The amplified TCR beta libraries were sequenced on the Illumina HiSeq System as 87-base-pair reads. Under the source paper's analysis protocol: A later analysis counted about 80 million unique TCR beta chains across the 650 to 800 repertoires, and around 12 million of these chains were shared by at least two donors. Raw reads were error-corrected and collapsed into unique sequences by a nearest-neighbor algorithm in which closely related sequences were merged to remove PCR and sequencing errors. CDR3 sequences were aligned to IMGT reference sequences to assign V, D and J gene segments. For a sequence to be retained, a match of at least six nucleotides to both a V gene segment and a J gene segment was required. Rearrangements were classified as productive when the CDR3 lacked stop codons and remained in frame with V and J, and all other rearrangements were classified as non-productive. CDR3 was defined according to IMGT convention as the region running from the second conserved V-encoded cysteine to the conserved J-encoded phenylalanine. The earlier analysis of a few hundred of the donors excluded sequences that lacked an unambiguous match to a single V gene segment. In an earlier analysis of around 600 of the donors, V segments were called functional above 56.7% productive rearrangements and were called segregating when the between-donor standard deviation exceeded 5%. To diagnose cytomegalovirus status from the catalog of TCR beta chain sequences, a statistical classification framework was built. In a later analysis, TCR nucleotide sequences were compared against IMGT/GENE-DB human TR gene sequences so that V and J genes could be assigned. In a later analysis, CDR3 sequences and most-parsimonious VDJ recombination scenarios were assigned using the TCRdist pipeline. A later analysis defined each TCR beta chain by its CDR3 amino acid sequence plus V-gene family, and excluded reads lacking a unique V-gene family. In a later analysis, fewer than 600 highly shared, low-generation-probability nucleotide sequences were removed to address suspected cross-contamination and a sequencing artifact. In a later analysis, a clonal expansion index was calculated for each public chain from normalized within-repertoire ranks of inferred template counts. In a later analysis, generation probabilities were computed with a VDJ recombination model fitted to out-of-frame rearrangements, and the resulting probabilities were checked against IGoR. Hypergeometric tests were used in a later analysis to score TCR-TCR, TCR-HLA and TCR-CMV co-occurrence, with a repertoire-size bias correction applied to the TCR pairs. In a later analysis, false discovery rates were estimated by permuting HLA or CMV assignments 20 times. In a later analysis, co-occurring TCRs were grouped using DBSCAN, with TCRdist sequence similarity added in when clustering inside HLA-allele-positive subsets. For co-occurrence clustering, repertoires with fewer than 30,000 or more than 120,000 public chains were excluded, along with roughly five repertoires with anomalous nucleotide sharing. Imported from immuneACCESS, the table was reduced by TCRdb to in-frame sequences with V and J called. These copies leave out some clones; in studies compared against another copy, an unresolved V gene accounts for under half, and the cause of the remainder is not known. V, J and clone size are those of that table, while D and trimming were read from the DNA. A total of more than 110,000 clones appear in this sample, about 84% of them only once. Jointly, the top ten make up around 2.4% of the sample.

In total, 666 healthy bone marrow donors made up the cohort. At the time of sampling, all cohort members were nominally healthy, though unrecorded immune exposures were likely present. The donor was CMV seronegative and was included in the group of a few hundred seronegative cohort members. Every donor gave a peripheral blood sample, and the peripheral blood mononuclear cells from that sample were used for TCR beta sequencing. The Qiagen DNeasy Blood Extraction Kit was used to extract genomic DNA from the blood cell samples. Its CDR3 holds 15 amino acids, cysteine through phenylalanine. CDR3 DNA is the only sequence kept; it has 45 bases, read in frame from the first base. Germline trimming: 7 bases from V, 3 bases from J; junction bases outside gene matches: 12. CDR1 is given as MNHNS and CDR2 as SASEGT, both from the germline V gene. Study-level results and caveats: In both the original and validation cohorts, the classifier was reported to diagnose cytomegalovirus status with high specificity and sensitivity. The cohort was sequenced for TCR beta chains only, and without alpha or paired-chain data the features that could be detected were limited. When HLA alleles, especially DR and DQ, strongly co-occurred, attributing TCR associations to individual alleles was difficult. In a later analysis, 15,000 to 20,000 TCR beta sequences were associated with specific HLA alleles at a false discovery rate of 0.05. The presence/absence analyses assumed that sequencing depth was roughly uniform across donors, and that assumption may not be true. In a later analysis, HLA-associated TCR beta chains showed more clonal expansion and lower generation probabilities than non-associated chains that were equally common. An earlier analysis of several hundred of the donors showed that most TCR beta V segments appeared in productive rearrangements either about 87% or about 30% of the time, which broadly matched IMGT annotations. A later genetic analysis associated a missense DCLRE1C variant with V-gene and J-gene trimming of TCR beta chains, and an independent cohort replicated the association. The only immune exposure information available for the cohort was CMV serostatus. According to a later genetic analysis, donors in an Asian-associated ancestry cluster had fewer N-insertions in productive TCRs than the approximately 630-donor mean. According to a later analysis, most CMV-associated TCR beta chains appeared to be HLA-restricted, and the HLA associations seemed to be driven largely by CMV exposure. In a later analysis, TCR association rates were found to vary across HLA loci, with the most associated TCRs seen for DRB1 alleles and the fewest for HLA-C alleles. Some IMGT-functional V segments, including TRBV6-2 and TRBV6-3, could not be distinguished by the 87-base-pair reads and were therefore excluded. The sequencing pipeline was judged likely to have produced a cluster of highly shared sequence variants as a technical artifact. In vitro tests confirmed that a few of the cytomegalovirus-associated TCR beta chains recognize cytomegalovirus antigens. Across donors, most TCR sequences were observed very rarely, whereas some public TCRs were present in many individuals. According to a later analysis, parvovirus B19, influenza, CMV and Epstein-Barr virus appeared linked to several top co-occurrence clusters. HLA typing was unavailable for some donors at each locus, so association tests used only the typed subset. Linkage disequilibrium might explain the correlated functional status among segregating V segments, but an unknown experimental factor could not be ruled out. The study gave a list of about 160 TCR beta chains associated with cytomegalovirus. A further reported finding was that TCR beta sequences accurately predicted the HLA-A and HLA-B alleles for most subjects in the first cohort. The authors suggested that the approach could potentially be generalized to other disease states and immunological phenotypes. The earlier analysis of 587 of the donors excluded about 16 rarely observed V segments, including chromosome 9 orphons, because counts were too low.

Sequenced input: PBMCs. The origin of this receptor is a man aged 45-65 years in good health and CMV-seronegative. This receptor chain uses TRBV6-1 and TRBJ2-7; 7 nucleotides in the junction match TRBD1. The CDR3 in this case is CASTLGQAYLYEQYF. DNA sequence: TGTGCCAGCACACTCGGACAGGCCTATCTCTACGAGCAGTACTTC.